This T cell receptor (beta chain) came from a study of T cell responses to AZD1222 COVID-19 vaccine. In regard to this clone: The antigen is unknown.

Trimming removed 0 bases at V and 8 bases at J, with 9 bases between. Germline V gene sequence: CDR1 SGHDT, CDR2 YYEEEE. The CDR3 has 14 amino acids. General study results and limits: Repertoires were sampled only after the peak T cell response. Only a handful of AZD1222 recipients, more than 5 in all, had baseline seropositivity. The study found Spike-specific TCR breadth and depth rose after two AZD1222 doses. Females outnumbered males among donors, who were mostly white British; clonal diversity was possibly underestimated.

The method was immunoSEQ multiplex PCR; TCRdb's version includes in-frame clones alone and lacks a portion of them. The repertoire consists of approximately 92,000 clones, with approximately 91% occurring once and the leading ten covering 22%. The J gene is TRBJ1-6, the V gene TRBV5-6, with D possibly matching TRBD1 (5 bases). The sample here was peripheral blood, taken on day 0 of AZD1222 vaccination. This sequence originates from an adult in good health. In DNA, the CDR3 is TGTGCCAGCAGCTTGGAACGGGGGGATTCACCCCTCCACTTT. Translating it yields CASSLERGDSPLHF.